Ten or more counts support the clone carrying this T cell receptor beta chain. One entry per CDR3 protein results from TCRdb running MiXCR on the PCR reads. In the table there are just over 95,000 distinct CDR3 sequences, 20% to 30% of which are singletons. When naive CD8 T cells were sorted, they were gated as CD8+CD4-CCR7+CD45RA+. This record comes from a study of molecular identifiers for immune sequencing clone quantification. The sequence came from a human donor in good health. Some libraries in this study had Jurkat cell RNA spiked in. Sequenced: naive CD8+ T cells from blood, with Jurkat cell RNA spiked in. The subset was: FACS-sorted CD8+CD4-CCR7+CD45RA+ naive T cells.

CDR3: CASSLIVASYNEQFF. In DNA, the CDR3 is TGTGCCAGCAGCCTAATAGTGGCATCCTACAATGAGCAGTTCTTC. The V gene is TRBV12-3 or TRBV12-4, the J gene TRBJ2-1; D is ambiguous. The CDR3 consists of 15 residues. Trimming shortened V by 6 bases and J by 1 base, and 13 bases separated the two germline ends.